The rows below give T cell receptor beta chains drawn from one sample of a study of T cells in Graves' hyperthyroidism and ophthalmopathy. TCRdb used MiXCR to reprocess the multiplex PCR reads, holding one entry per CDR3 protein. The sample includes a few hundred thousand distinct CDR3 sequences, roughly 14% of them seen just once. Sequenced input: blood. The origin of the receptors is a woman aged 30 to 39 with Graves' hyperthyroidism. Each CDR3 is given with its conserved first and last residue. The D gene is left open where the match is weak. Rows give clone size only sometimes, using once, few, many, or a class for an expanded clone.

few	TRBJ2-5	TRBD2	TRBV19	CASRLAGEETQYF	TGTGCCAGTCGATTAGCGGGAGAAGAGACCCAGTACTTC
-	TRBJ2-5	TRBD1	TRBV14	CASSQSFNRGETQYF	TGTGCCAGCAGCCAATCTTTCAACAGGGGGGAGACCCAGTACTTC
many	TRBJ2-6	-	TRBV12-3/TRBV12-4	CASSSTYSGANVLTF	TGTGCCAGCAGTTCAACTTACTCTGGGGCCAACGTCCTGACTTTC
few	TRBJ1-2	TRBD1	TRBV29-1	CSVGDRGYSYTF	TGCAGCGTTGGGGACAGGGGGTATAGCTACACCTTC
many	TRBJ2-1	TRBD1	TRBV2	CASRQGWSNEQFF	TGTGCCAGCAGACAGGGGTGGAGTAATGAGCAGTTCTTC
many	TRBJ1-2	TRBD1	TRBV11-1	CASSPGQGINYGYTF	TGTGCCAGCAGCCCAGGACAGGGGATTAACTATGGCTACACCTTC
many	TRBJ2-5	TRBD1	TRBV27	CASSRGTGRQETQYF	TGTGCCAGCAGTCGGGGGACAGGGAGGCAAGAGACCCAGTACTTC
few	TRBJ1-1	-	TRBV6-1	CAVLLGGGTEAFF	TGTGCCGTTCTCCTGGGGGGTGGTACTGAAGCTTTCTTT
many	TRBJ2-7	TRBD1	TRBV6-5	CASSYSGRDRGSYEQYF	TGTGCCAGCAGTTACTCGGGGAGGGACAGGGGATCTTACGAGCAGTACTTC
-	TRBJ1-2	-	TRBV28	CASGGGEDPLDGYTF	TGTGCCAGCGGGGGGGGTGAGGATCCGCTCGATGGCTACACCTTC
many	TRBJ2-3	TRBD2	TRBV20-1	CSARTSGSTDTQYF	TGCAGTGCCAGGACTAGCGGATCCACAGATACGCAGTATTTT